This T cell receptor (beta chain) is from a study of blood T cell repertoires in COVID-19. Libraries were prepared by immunoSEQ multiplex PCR; TCRdb keeps only in-frame clonotypes and omits some of them. The top ten clones hold roughly 3.9% of a sample with some 320,000 clones, 85% to 95% of them seen once. With 5 bases removed from V and 0 bases from J, the gap between germline ends came to 13 bases. CDR3 length equals 15 residues. CDR1 is SGHAT, CDR2 FQDESV, per germline (reference sequence). Cohorts were determined from participant-reported clinical history. This TCR derives from a woman aged 30 to 39 who had been exposed to COVID-19. The sequenced sample was PBMCs or T cells enriched from blood (not recorded which). The chain combines TRBV11-1 with TRBJ1-1, with no clear D. In DNA form, the CDR3 reads TGTGCCAGCAGCCCCATTGGGCGGGTGAACACTGAAGCTTTCTTT. Translated: CASSPIGRVNTEAFF.